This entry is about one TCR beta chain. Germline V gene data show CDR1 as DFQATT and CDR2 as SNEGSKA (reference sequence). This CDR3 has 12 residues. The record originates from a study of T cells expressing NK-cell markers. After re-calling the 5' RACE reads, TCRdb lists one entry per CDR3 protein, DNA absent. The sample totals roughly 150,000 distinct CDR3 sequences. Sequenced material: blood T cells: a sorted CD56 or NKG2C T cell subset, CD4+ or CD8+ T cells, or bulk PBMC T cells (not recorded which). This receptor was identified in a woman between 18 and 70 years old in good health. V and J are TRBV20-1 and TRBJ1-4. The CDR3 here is CSAPGPNEKLFF.